The 12 T cell receptor beta chains listed next were all sequenced from one sample in a study of CD8 T cells in ankylosing spondylitis (dated by TCRdb to 2016 to 2017). Libraries were constructed by 5' RACE. The instrument was an Illumina HiSeq 2500. TCRdb itself trimmed the public reads at Q25 with fastp, ran MiXCR and retained productive beta chains. CDR3 protein sequences are deduplicated, and each keeps its most common genes and DNA. For this sample there are 500,000 to 550,000 distinct CDR3 sequences; about an eighth appear just once. Of the sample, under 7.5% falls within the top ten clones. Antigen specificity for these receptors is unknown. What the research found in general, with its limitations: A TCR beta motif of 7 or 8 highly homologous amino acid variants appeared characteristic of blood from ankylosing spondylitis patients.

The material sequenced was blood, either unsorted or a sorted T cell fraction (not recorded which). The receptors shown here come from a male donor with ankylosing spondylitis.

In its sample, this clonotype was seen a few times. The V and J genes are TRBV28 and TRBJ2-7; TRBD1 agrees at 11 bases. CDR3 size: 14 residues. Trimming took 5 bases from V and 6 from J; bases not matched to a gene: 6. Germline CDR1 and CDR2: MDHEN and SYDVKM. The CDR3 DNA follows: TGTGCCAGCAGTGTCACCGGGACAGGGGGCGAGCAGTACGTC. Encoded protein: CASSVTGTGGEQYV.

The rearrangement links TRBV5-5 to TRBJ1-6; possibly TRBD1 for D (5 bases). The V gene's germline CDR1 is SGHKS and CDR2 YYEKEE (reference sequence). With 2 bases removed from V and 7 bases from J, the gap between germline ends came to 16 bases. The CDR3 sequence is 16 residues long. DNA for the CDR3: TGTGCCAGCAGCTTCGGGGGTCCGCCGGGGAATTCACCCCTCCACTTT. Translation gives CASSFGGPPGNSPLHF.

V and J are TRBV20-1 and TRBJ2-7, with 10 nucleotides matching TRBD2. CDR1 is DFQATT and CDR2 is SNEGSKA in the germline V gene (reference sequence). The CDR3 is 17 amino acids. V dropped 3 bases and J dropped 3; count of bases not matched to a gene: 14. Written as DNA, the CDR3 is TGCAGTGCTAGGGGTCTAGCGGGAGAAACTAATATCTACGAGCAGTACTTC. This encodes CSARGLAGETNIYEQYF.

The CDR3 spells CASQLGLTSSYEQYV. DNA for the CDR3: TGTGCCAGCCAACTCGGCCTGACGAGCTCCTACGAGCAGTACGTC. The rearrangement uses TRBV5-5 and TRBJ2-7; D gene unclear. Trimming removed 7 bases from V and 0 bases from J, with 17 bases in between. The V gene's germline CDR1 is SGHKS and CDR2 YYEKEE (reference sequence). The CDR3 length is 15 residues.

V is TRBV30 and J is TRBJ2-1; no clear D gene. CDR1 and CDR2 from the germline V gene are GTSNPN and SVGIG (reference sequence). V lost 3 bases, J lost 5 bases, and 5 bases lay in between. The CDR3 sequence is 11 residues long. In nucleotides, the CDR3 is TGTGCCTGGAGGGATAACAATGAGCAGTTCTTC. This sequence encodes CAWRDNNEQFF.

This clonotype was counted ten times or more. The chain has TRBV15 and TRBJ1-5, with D unclear. The CDR3 runs 14 residues. V shed 1 base and J shed 8 bases, with 12 bases lying between them. Germline V CDR1 and CDR2: LNHNV, YYDKDF (reference sequence). CDR3 sequence: CATSRGGISKPQHF. CDR3 bases: TGTGCCACCAGCAGAGGGGGAATTAGCAAGCCCCAGCATTTT.

The J gene is TRBJ2-7, the V gene TRBV11-2, with D perhaps assigned TRBD1 or TRBD2 (5 bases each). Looked up from germline, CDR1 is SGHAT and CDR2 is FQNNGV. This CDR3 is built from 14 residues. The V gene lost 7 bases and the J gene lost 3 bases, with 16 bases spanning the gap. The CDR3 loop is CASTRDGNLYEQYF. CDR3 nucleotide sequence: TGTGCCAGCACTCGGGACGGAAATCTCTACGAGCAGTACTTC.

DNA of the CDR3: TGTGCCAGCAGCTTAGCAGCTTTGCGGGATACGCAGTATTTT. It translates to CASSLAALRDTQYF. The genes are TRBV7-2 and TRBJ2-3; D is uncertain. The CDR3 covers 14 residues. V lost 0 bases and J 6 bases, leaving 10 bases between the germline ends. CDR1 SGHTA and CDR2 FQGNSA come from the germline V gene.

The gene calls are TRBV9 and TRBJ1-1; D call uncertain. V shed 0 bases and J shed 4 bases, with 10 bases lying between them. CDR1 SGDLS and CDR2 YYNGEE come from the germline V gene. This CDR3 is built from 14 residues. CDR3 region: CASSVVGSTTEAFF. As DNA, the CDR3 is TGTGCCAGCAGCGTAGTCGGCTCCACCACTGAAGCTTTCTTT.

This clonotype was counted only a few times. V is TRBV19 and J is TRBJ1-5; D ambiguous. Trimming left V 0 bases short and J 7 bases short, with 7 bases between. The CDR3 length is 13 residues. Germline V gene sequence: CDR1 LNHDA, CDR2 SQIVND (reference sequence). This CDR3 reads CASSIDREQPQHF. DNA for the CDR3: TGTGCCAGTAGTATAGACCGGGAGCAGCCCCAGCATTTT.

V and J are TRBV18 and TRBJ2-1, with 9 bases fitting TRBD2. This CDR3 region has 16 residues. CDR1 is KGHSH, CDR2 LQKENI, per germline. V shed 2 bases, J shed 1 base, and the junction held 3 bases outside the gene matches. The CDR3: CASSPYTSGSYNEQFF. The CDR3 DNA is TGTGCCAGCTCACCATACACTAGCGGGTCCTACAATGAGCAGTTCTTC.

This clonotype was seen a handful of times. The gene calls are TRBV24-1 and TRBJ2-6; no clear D. This CDR3 region has 17 residues. Deletions cut 5 bases from V and 2 bases from J, with 15 bases between. Germline V gives CDR1 KGHDR, CDR2 SFDVKD. Here the CDR3 DNA reads TGTGCCACCAGTGTAACCGACCGTCTCCCTGGGGCCAACGTCCTGACTTTC. As protein: CATSVTDRLPGANVLTF.